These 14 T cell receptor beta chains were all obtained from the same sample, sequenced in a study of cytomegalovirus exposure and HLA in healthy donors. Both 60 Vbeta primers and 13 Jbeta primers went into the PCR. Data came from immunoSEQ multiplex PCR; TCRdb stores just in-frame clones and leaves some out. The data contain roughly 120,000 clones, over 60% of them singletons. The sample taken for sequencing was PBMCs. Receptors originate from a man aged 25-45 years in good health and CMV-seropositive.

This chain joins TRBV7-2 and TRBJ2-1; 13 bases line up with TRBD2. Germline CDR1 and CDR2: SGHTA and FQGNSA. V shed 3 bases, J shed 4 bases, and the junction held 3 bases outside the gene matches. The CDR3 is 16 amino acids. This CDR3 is CASSFSGLAGYNEQFF. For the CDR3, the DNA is TGTGCCAGCAGCTTCTCGGGACTAGCGGGATACAATGAGCAGTTCTTC.

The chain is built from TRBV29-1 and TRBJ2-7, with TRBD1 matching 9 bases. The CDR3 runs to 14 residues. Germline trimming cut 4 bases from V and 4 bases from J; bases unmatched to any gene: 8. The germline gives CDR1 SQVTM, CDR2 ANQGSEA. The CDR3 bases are TGCAGCGTTGGACCGGGACAGGGACTGTACGAGCAGTACTTC. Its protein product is CSVGPGQGLYEQYF.

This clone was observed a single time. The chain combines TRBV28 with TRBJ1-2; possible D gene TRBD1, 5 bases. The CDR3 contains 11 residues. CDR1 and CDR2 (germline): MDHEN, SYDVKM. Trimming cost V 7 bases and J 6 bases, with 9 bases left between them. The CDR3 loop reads CASTAGDGYTF. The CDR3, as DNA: TGTGCCAGCACAGCGGGGGATGGCTACACCTTC.

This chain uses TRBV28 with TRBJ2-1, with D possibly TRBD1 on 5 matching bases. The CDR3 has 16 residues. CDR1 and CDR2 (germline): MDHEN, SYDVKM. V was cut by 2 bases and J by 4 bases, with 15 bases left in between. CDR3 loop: CASSLVMTEPYNEQFF. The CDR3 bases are TGTGCCAGCAGTTTAGTTATGACAGAACCATACAATGAGCAGTTCTTC.

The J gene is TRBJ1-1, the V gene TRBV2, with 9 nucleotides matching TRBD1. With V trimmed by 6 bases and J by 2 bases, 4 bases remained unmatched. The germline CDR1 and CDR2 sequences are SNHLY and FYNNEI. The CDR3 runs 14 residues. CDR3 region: CASRWTGENTEAFF. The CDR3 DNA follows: TGTGCCAGCAGATGGACAGGGGAAAACACTGAAGCTTTCTTT.

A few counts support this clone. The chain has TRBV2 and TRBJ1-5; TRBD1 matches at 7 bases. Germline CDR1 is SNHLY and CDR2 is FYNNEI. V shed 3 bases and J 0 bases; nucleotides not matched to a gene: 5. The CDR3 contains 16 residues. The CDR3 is CASSDPGGYSNQPQHF. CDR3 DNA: TGTGCCAGCAGTGATCCAGGGGGGTATAGCAATCAGCCCCAGCATTTT.

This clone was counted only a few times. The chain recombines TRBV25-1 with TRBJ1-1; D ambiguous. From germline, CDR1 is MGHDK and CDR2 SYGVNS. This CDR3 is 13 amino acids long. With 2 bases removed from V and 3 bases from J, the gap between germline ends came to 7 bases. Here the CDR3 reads CASSETGYTEAFF. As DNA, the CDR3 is TGTGCCAGCAGTGAAACCGGGTACACTGAAGCTTTCTTT.

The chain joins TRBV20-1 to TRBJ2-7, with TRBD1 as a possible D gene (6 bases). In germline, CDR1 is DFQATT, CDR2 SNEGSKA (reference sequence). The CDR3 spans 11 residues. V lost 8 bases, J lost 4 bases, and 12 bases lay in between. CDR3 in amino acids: CSSIQGYEQYF. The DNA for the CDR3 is TGCAGTTCTATACAGGGTTACGAGCAGTACTTC.

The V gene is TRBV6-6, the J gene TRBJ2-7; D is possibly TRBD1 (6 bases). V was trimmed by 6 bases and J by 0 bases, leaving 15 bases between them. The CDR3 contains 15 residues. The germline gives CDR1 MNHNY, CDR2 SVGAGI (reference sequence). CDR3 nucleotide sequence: TGTGCCAGCAGGGCGACAGGAGTAGTCTCCTACGAGCAGTACTTC. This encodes CASRATGVVSYEQYF.

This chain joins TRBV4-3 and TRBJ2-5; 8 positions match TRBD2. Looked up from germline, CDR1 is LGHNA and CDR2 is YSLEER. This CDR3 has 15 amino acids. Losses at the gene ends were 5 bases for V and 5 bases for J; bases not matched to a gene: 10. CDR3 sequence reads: CASSSSGTRGETQYF. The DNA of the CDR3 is TGCGCCAGCAGCTCCTCAGGGACTAGGGGCGAGACCCAGTACTTC.

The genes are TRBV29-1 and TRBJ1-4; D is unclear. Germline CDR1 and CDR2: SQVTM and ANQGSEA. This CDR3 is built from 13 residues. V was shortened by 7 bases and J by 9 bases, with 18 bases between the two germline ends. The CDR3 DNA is TGCAGCGCCGGTGAGGGTAGGAGGAAAAAACTGTTTTTT. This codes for CSAGEGRRKKLFF.

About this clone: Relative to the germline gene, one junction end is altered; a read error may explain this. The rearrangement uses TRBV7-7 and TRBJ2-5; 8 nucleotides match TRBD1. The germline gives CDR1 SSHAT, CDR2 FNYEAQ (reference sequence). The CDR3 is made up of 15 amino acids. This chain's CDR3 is CASSLTQGAGETQYF. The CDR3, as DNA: TGTGCTAGCAGCCTAACCCAGGGGGCTGGGGAGACCCAGTACTTC. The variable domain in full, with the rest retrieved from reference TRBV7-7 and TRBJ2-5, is GAGVSQSPRYKVTKRGQDVTLRCDPISSHATLYWYQQALGQGPEFLTYFNYEAQPDKSGLPSDRFSAERPEGSISTLTIQRTEQRDSAMYRCASSLTQGAGETQYFGPGTRLLVL.

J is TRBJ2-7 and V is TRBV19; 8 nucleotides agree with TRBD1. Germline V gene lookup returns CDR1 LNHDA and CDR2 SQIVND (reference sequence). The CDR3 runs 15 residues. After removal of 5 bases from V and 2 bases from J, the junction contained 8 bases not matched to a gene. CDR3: CASSPTGQATYEQYF. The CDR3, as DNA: TGTGCCAGTAGTCCAACGGGACAGGCAACCTACGAGCAGTACTTC.

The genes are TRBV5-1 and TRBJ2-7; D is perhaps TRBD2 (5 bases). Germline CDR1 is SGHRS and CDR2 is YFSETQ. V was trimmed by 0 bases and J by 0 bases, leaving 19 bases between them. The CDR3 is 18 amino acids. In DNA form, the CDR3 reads TGCGCCAGCAGCTTGGGGGTTCACAACGGACTGAGCTCCTACGAGCAGTACTTC. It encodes CASSLGVHNGLSSYEQYF.